This T cell receptor (beta chain) was retrieved from a study of blood T cell repertoires in COVID-19. Between the trimmed V and J ends, which lost 4 bases and 1 base, there was a span of 13 bases. Looked up from germline, CDR1 is KGHSH and CDR2 is LQKENI. CDR3 size: 15 residues. Seattle patient enrollment occurred during active infection, with longitudinal follow-up thereafter. The authors' processing: Counts of nucleated cells, estimated from reference gene primer amplification, were obtained. Libraries were prepared by immunoSEQ multiplex PCR; TCRdb keeps only in-frame clonotypes and omits some of them. V and J calls and clone size are given by that table; D and trimming were obtained from the DNA. Here the sample spans around 140,000 clones, around 86% being singletons.

Sequencing input: peripheral blood. The chain carries TRBV18 and TRBJ2-5; D unclear. The TCR sequence derives from a woman between 70 and 85 years old with COVID-19, enrolled during active disease. CDR3 bases: TGTGCCAGCTCACTTCATAAAAGCCCCCAAGAGACCCAGTACTTC. Translating gives CASSLHKSPQETQYF.